This TCR beta chain came from a study of post-analysis software for immune sequencing data. The study's findings and limits: TRBV segments more frequent in patients than in controls numbered several and included TRBV5-6, TRBV5-1 and TRBV20-1.

V was clipped by 7 bases and J by 10 bases, with 8 bases between them. This CDR3 has 9 residues. The V gene's germline CDR1 is SQVTM and CDR2 ANQGSEA. Incorporated into the TCR beta cDNA libraries were unique molecular identifiers, which served to reduce PCR and sequencing biases. The yield from roughly 1 to 10 million T cells was 500,000 or so cDNA molecules in total. TCRdb reprocessed the PCR reads with MiXCR, giving one entry per CDR3 protein. The sample records 750,000 to 900,000 distinct CDR3 sequences, about 43% being singletons. On this clonotype: No antigen is known for it.

Sequencing was done on a sample of blood. The J gene is TRBJ2-1, the V gene TRBV29-1, with D perhaps matching TRBD2 (6 bases). This receptor was identified in a girl aged 10-17 years with multiple sclerosis. The CDR3 here is CSGGGEQFF. The CDR3 coding sequence is TGCAGCGGGGGAGGCGAGCAGTTCTTC.